Below are 19 T cell receptor beta chains sequenced from a single sample in a study of T cell repertoires in cytomegalovirus infection. TCRdb reprocessed the reads via MiXCR and lists one record per CDR3 protein. The sample includes more than 500,000 distinct CDR3 sequences, 16% of them seen just once. Specimen: CD8+ T cells from PBMCs. Every receptor here comes from a human donor in good health (CMV status not recorded). Some clones in this sample may be carry-over from other donors' samples.

This clonotype was recorded at least ten times. Here the CDR3 DNA reads TGTGCCAGCAGCCCCCGCGTCACTAGCGGGTCAGACTACGAGCAGTACTTC. It codes for CASSPRVTSGSDYEQYF. The genes are TRBV7-9 and TRBJ2-7; TRBD2 matches at 9 bases. The ends lost 5 bases at V and 3 bases at J; junction bases unmatched: 14. The CDR3 runs 17 residues. CDR1 SEHNR and CDR2 FQNEAQ come from the germline V gene (reference sequence).

This clonotype was seen just once. A read error is possible here, since a much larger clone lies one base away. This sequence joins TRBV12-3 or TRBV12-4 and TRBJ1-6, with D tentatively TRBD1 (5 bases). The CDR3 consists of 16 residues. The CDR3 sequence is CASSPPSGAGNSSLHF. The DNA for the CDR3 is TGTGCCAGCAGTCCACCGTCTGGGGCAGGGAATTCATCCCTCCACTTT.

This clonotype was seen ten or more times. The rearrangement uses TRBV7-9 and TRBJ2-4; 8 bases match TRBD1. Trimming took 2 bases from V and 1 from J; bases not matched to a gene: 7. CDR1 is SEHNR, CDR2 FQNEAQ, per germline (reference sequence). CDR3 length equals 17 residues. The CDR3 region has the DNA TGTGCCAGCAGCTTATCGGACGGGACAGGTGCCAAAAACATTCAGTACTTC. This encodes CASSLSDGTGAKNIQYF.

The chain recombines TRBV6-5 with TRBJ2-5, with D perhaps being TRBD1 or TRBD2 (5 bases each). The germline CDR1 and CDR2 sequences are MNHEY and SVGAGI. This CDR3 comprises 15 residues. V lost 0 bases, J lost 5 bases, and 13 bases lay in between. The CDR3 bases are TGTGCCAGCAGTTACTCATCAGGGACGGGTGAGACCCAGTACTTC. Translating gives CASSYSSGTGETQYF.

The chain recombines TRBV6-5 with TRBJ1-2; 7 bases align to TRBD1. The CDR3 runs 14 residues. The V gene's germline CDR1 is MNHEY and CDR2 SVGAGI. Trimming removed 0 bases from V and 6 bases from J; junction bases left unmatched: 4. The CDR3 DNA is TGTGCCAGCAGTTACTCTGGCAGGGGGAATGGCTACACCTTC. Residues: CASSYSGRGNGYTF.

The chain uses TRBV24-1 and TRBJ2-2; 9 nucleotides line up with TRBD2. V was pared by 5 bases and J by 4 bases, with 7 bases of the junction left unmatched. Germline lookup yields CDR1 KGHDR and CDR2 SFDVKD. This CDR3 comprises 16 residues. The CDR3 here is CATSVGREGPTGELFF. The CDR3, as DNA: TGTGCCACCAGTGTTGGGCGGGAGGGCCCCACCGGGGAGCTGTTTTTT.

This sequence joins TRBV13 and TRBJ1-2, with D possibly TRBD1 on 6 matching bases. This CDR3 has 15 residues. Trimming removed 2 bases at V and 1 base at J, with 11 bases between. In germline, CDR1 is PRHDT, CDR2 FYEKMQ (reference sequence). The CDR3 nucleotides read TGTGCCAGCAGCTTATCACAGGGCCATAACTATGGCTACACCTTC. Translation: CASSLSQGHNYGYTF.

The V gene is TRBV4-1, the J gene TRBJ1-5; D perhaps matches TRBD1 (5 bases). This CDR3 comprises 17 residues. V was pared by 0 bases and J by 4 bases, with 16 bases between. Germline lookup yields CDR1 MGHRA and CDR2 YSYEKL. This CDR3 reads CASSQDGTRRGNQPQHF. The CDR3 DNA is TGCGCCAGCAGCCAAGATGGGACGAGGAGGGGAAATCAGCCCCAGCATTTT.

The chain couples TRBV5-5 to TRBJ1-1; no clear D gene. CDR3 length: 14 amino acids. Germline CDR1 and CDR2: SGHKS and YYEKEE (reference sequence). The V end lost 0 bases, the J end lost 3 bases, and 9 bases lay between the germline ends. The CDR3: CASSLEGLDTEAFF. As DNA, the CDR3 is TGTGCCAGCAGCTTGGAAGGGCTGGACACTGAAGCTTTCTTT.

This clonotype was recorded at least ten times. This chain links TRBV9 with TRBJ1-2; D might be TRBD1 (6 bases). Germline CDR1 reads SGDLS; CDR2 reads YYNGEE. V lost 4 bases and J lost 3, with 16 bases in between. There are 15 residues in the CDR3. The CDR3 protein is CASSTTGWGDYGYTF. The CDR3 bases are TGTGCCAGCAGCACCACAGGGTGGGGAGACTATGGCTACACCTTC.

This rearrangement joins TRBV12-3 or TRBV12-4 to TRBJ2-1, with 7 bases identical to TRBD2. The CDR3 is 14 residues long. V shed 4 bases and J 9 bases; nucleotides not matched to a gene: 9. CDR3: CASSSPDSGREQFF. The CDR3 region has the DNA TGTGCCAGCAGTTCCCCCGATAGCGGGCGTGAGCAGTTCTTC.

Points on this clonotype: A read error may be the cause here, since a much bigger clone is one base away. The chain employs TRBV11-2 and TRBJ2-3, with 9 bases matching TRBD1. Germline lookup yields CDR1 SGHAT and CDR2 FQNNGV. Germline trimming cut 5 bases from V and 5 bases from J; bases unmatched to any gene: 8. The CDR3 spans 15 residues. The CDR3 DNA follows: TGTGCCAGCAGCCAATTGGACAGGGGAATAGATACGCAGTATTTT. It specifies CASSQLDRGIDTQYF.

This clonotype was counted many times. The V call is TRBV19, the J call TRBJ2-1, with D possibly being TRBD2 (6 bases). V lost 3 bases and J lost 2, with 8 bases in between. CDR3 length equals 14 residues. CDR1 and CDR2 (germline): LNHDA, SQIVND (reference sequence). The CDR3 protein is CASSIRRAYNEQFF. The DNA for the CDR3 is TGTGCCAGTAGTATTAGGAGGGCCTACAATGAGCAGTTCTTC.

At least ten counts were recorded for this clonotype. The chain joins TRBV7-9 to TRBJ2-6; D is ambiguous. This CDR3 is 16 amino acids long. In germline, CDR1 is SEHNR, CDR2 FQNEAQ (reference sequence). Trimming left V 4 bases short and J 0 bases short, with 10 bases between. The CDR3 DNA is TGTGCCAGCAGCTCTTCCCAGAGCTCTGGGGCCAACGTCCTGACTTTC. The encoded protein is CASSSSQSSGANVLTF. The full variable domain, in which reference TRBV7-9 and TRBJ2-6 provide the parts outside the CDR3, is DTGVSQNPRHKITKRGQNVTFRCDPISEHNRLYWYRQTLGQGPEFLTYFQNEAQLEKSRLLSDRFSAERPKGSFSTLEIQRTEQGDSAMYLCASSSSQSSGANVLTFGAGSRLTVL.

This clonotype showed up just a few times. The chain links TRBV7-9 to TRBJ2-2; D gene unclear. This CDR3 contains 13 residues. Germline V gene lookup returns CDR1 SEHNR and CDR2 FQNEAQ (reference sequence). Trimming left V 3 bases short and J 4 bases short, with 6 bases between. The CDR3 loop is CASSFGPTGELFF. The CDR3 nucleotides read TGTGCCAGCAGCTTTGGTCCCACCGGGGAGCTGTTTTTT.

The chain recombines TRBV9 with TRBJ1-4, with D maybe TRBD1 (5 bases). Germline CDR1 is SGDLS and CDR2 is YYNGEE. This CDR3 is built from 14 residues. V was pared by 4 bases and J by 5 bases, with 12 bases between. The CDR3 here is CASSPEGINEKLFF. The CDR3 DNA reads TGTGCCAGCAGCCCGGAGGGGATCAATGAAAAACTGTTTTTT.

This clonotype showed up just a few times. V gene TRBV11-2 combines with J gene TRBJ1-6; TRBD1 is a possible D gene (6 bases). The CDR3 has 17 amino acids. Germline CDR1 reads SGHAT; CDR2 reads FQNNGV. V lost 4 bases and J lost 0, with 13 bases in between. CDR3 in amino acids: CASSSDRTSSYNSPLHF. CDR3 sequence (DNA): TGTGCCAGCAGCTCGGACAGAACTAGCTCCTATAATTCACCCCTCCACTTT.

The table lists this clonotype with many counts. The chain has TRBV12-3 or TRBV12-4 and TRBJ2-2, with unresolved D. The CDR3 contains 11 residues. V gave up 7 bases and J gave up 6 bases, with 6 bases separating them. The CDR3 here is CASTGPGELFF. The DNA of the CDR3 is TGTGCCAGCACCGGGCCCGGGGAGCTGTTTTTT.

This clonotype appeared many times. This chain links TRBV7-2 with TRBJ1-1, with unresolved D. From germline, CDR1 is SGHTA and CDR2 FQGNSA. V shed 1 base and J shed 4 bases, with 16 bases lying between them. The CDR3 has 16 residues. CDR3 region: CASSLGGNRVITEAFF. CDR3 nucleotides: TGTGCCAGCAGCTTAGGAGGGAATAGGGTAATCACTGAAGCTTTCTTT. Full variable domain (outside the CDR3, taken from reference TRBV7-2 and TRBJ1-1): GAGVSQSPSNKVTEKGKDVELRCDPISGHTALYWYRQSLGQGLEFLIYFQGNSAPDKSGLPSDRFSAERTGGSVSTLTIQRTQQEDSAVYLCASSLGGNRVITEAFFGQGTRLTVV.